These 26 T cell receptor beta chains originate from one sample sequenced in a study of T cell repertoires in cytomegalovirus infection (dated by TCRdb to about 2019). Antigens of these TCRs are unknown. The sequencer was an Illumina HiSeq 1500. TCRdb cleaned the public reads at Q25 with fastp, built clones with MiXCR and kept in-frame beta chains. CDR3 protein sequences are deduplicated, and each keeps its most common genes and DNA. The sample has 50,000 to 60,000 distinct CDR3 sequences on record, 20% of them singletons. Around four fifths of the sample is taken by the ten largest. What this sample's treatment or condition label stands for: in vitro stimulation with specific CMV peptide epitopes to enrich CMV-specific T cells. Specimen: CD8+ T cells from cultured PBMCs, collected from culture after CMV antigen stimulation. Source of these receptors: a human donor in good health (CMV status not recorded). Some clones in this sample may be carry-over from other donors' samples.

This clonotype has ten or more counts. The V and J genes are TRBV4-3 and TRBJ1-2; 9 bases line up with TRBD1. V was clipped by 4 bases and J by 8 bases; unmatched bases: 8. This CDR3 is 14 amino acids long. CDR1 is LGHNA, CDR2 YSLEER, per germline. Here the CDR3 DNA reads TGCGCCAGCAGCCTGATACAGGGGGCTGTAGGCTACACCTTC. It codes for CASSLIQGAVGYTF.

Many counts were recorded for this clonotype. The chain couples TRBV7-3 to TRBJ2-3; TRBD1 matches 8 bases. Per the germline V gene, CDR1 is SGHTA and CDR2 is FQGTGA. The junction had 7 bases not matched to a gene; V was cut back by 5 bases and J by 3 bases. This CDR3 has 15 amino acids. The CDR3 DNA reads TGTGCCAGCAGCCCAGGGGGCGGGCCGACAGATACGCAGTATTTT. This gives the protein CASSPGGGPTDTQYF.

The rearrangement uses TRBV5-3 and TRBJ1-4, with D uncertain. TRBV5-3 is known as an ORF, though its function is uncertain. Trimming left V 1 base short and J 0 bases short, with 7 bases between. This CDR3 has 15 amino acids. The chain's CDR3 is CARSLSGATNEKLFF. Written as DNA, the CDR3 is TGTGCCAGAAGCTTGAGCGGCGCAACTAATGAAAAACTGTTTTTT.

Only a few counts were recorded for this clonotype. The J gene is TRBJ1-2, the V gene TRBV28; D gene uncertain. The CDR3 covers 12 residues. V shed 3 bases and J shed 3 bases, with 5 bases lying between them. Per germline, CDR1 MDHEN and CDR2 SYDVKM. CDR3: CASSLRHYGYTF. As DNA, the CDR3 is TGTGCCAGCAGTTTGCGGCACTATGGCTACACCTTC.

This chain uses TRBV7-6 with TRBJ1-3; weak D call: TRBD1 (5 bases). Trimming removed 1 base from V and 6 bases from J, with 10 bases in between. CDR3 length equals 14 residues. CDR1 is SGHVS, CDR2 FNYEAQ, per germline. The CDR3 here is CASSLGEQENTIYF. The CDR3 coding sequence is TGTGCCAGCAGCTTAGGGGAACAGGAAAACACCATATATTTT.

The chain joins TRBV12-3 or TRBV12-4 to TRBJ1-1, with TRBD1 as a possible D gene (6 bases). CDR3 length: 15 amino acids. Trimming cost V 5 bases and J 3 bases, with 16 bases left between them. CDR3 loop: CASSPHRVSDTEAFF. The CDR3 DNA reads as TGTGCCAGCAGTCCTCACAGGGTTTCTGACACTGAAGCTTTCTTT.

This clonotype has more than one count but fewer than ten. The CDR3 sequence is CASSPRGQGLGGYTF. DNA for the CDR3: TGTGCCAGCAGCCCCCGAGGTCAGGGGCTAGGAGGCTACACCTTC. This chain connects TRBV14 to TRBJ1-2; tentatively, D is TRBD1 (6 bases). V lost 4 bases and J 8 bases, leaving 20 bases between the germline ends. This CDR3 is 15 amino acids long. Germline V gene data show CDR1 as SGHDN and CDR2 as FVKESK.

CDR3 nucleotide sequence: TGTGCCAGCAGTTTGGGGCGGTTCGAGAATGAGCAGTTCTTC. Translating gives CASSLGRFENEQFF. This chain uses TRBV12-3 or TRBV12-4 with TRBJ2-1; perhaps TRBD1 as D (5 bases). The CDR3 extends over 14 amino acids. With 3 bases removed from V and 7 bases from J, the gap between germline ends came to 13 bases.

This clonotype has a single count. CDR3 protein: CASSRSGGAKNIQYF. The CDR3 DNA reads TGTGCCAGCAGCAGGAGCGGGGGGGCCAAAAACATTCAGTACTTC. V gene TRBV7-9 combines with J gene TRBJ2-4; 9 nucleotides match TRBD2. V lost 5 bases and J lost 1; bases outside the gene matches: 3. This CDR3 spans 15 amino acids. Looked up from germline, CDR1 is SEHNR and CDR2 is FQNEAQ (reference sequence).

The rearrangement links TRBV6-5 to TRBJ1-2; 7 nucleotides align to TRBD1. The junction had 8 bases not matched to a gene; V was cut back by 0 bases and J by 4 bases. This CDR3 spans 16 amino acids. Germline V lookup: CDR1 MNHEY, CDR2 SVGAGI. DNA of the CDR3: TGTGCCAGCAGTTACTCTATCTCAGGGGGGAGCTATGGCTACACCTTC. Its protein product is CASSYSISGGSYGYTF.

This CDR3 reads CASSLQGTGNKHEQYF. CDR3 in DNA: TGTGCCAGCAGCTTGCAAGGGACAGGCAATAAGCACGAGCAGTACTTC. The chain has TRBV7-2 and TRBJ2-7; 8 nucleotides agree with TRBD1. This CDR3 has 16 amino acids. Germline V gene lookup returns CDR1 SGHTA and CDR2 FQGNSA. V was pared by 3 bases and J by 5 bases, with 12 bases of the junction left unmatched.

This clonotype was recorded a few times. The CDR3 here is CASSLVSYTEAFF. The CDR3 nucleotides read TGTGCCAGCAGCTTAGTAAGTTACACTGAAGCTTTCTTT. The V gene is TRBV7-2, the J gene TRBJ1-1, with D uncertain. The CDR3 runs 13 residues. Deletions cut 1 base from V and 3 bases from J, with 6 bases between. CDR1 and CDR2 from the germline V gene are SGHTA and FQGNSA.

CDR3: CASRYQGTGANVLTF. In DNA, the CDR3 is TGTGCCAGCAGATACCAGGGGACTGGGGCCAACGTCCTGACTTTC. The chain couples TRBV28 to TRBJ2-6; a possible D gene is TRBD1 (6 bases). CDR1 is MDHEN, CDR2 SYDVKM, per germline. The CDR3 contains 15 residues. V lost 6 bases, J lost 2 bases, and 11 bases lay in between.

This clonotype occurred a few times. The genes are TRBV27 and TRBJ1-5; D unclear. V shed 8 bases and J shed 0 bases, with 8 bases lying between them. CDR1 is MNHEY, CDR2 SMNVEV, per germline (reference sequence). The CDR3 is made up of 13 amino acids. CDR3: CASGIYSNQPQHF. The CDR3 coding sequence is TGTGCCAGCGGCATTTATAGCAATCAGCCCCAGCATTTT.

This clonotype has a handful of counts. The chain combines TRBV7-6 with TRBJ2-7; TRBD2 matches 7 bases. CDR1 is SGHVS, CDR2 FNYEAQ, per germline. The CDR3 runs to 15 residues. Trimming removed 5 bases from V and 6 bases from J; junction bases left unmatched: 13. The DNA of the CDR3 is TGTGCCAGCAGCCCCCCAGCATTGGGGGGGACCGAGCAGTACTTC. It codes for CASSPPALGGTEQYF.

The chain uses TRBV7-8 and TRBJ2-4; 8 positions match TRBD1. J gave up 13 bases and V 4 bases, and 3 bases lay outside the gene matches. The CDR3 consists of 11 residues. Germline CDR1 reads SGHVS; CDR2 reads FQNEAQ. The CDR3: CASSWTGIQYF. The CDR3 nucleotides read TGTGCCAGCAGCTGGACAGGGATACAGTACTTC.

This clonotype was seen more than once but under ten times. The J gene is TRBJ1-1, the V gene TRBV7-9, with no clear D. Deletions cut 1 base from V and 0 bases from J, with 9 bases between. Per the germline V gene, CDR1 is SEHNR and CDR2 is FQNEAQ (reference sequence). This CDR3 has 15 amino acids. This CDR3 reads CASSLDPHMNTEAFF. CDR3 coding DNA: TGTGCCAGCAGCTTAGACCCGCATATGAACACTGAAGCTTTCTTT.

The genes are TRBV7-2 and TRBJ2-3; D uncertain. The germline V gene encodes CDR1 SGHTA and CDR2 FQGNSA. Trimming removed 1 base from V and 0 bases from J, with 5 bases in between. CDR3 length equals 14 residues. DNA of the CDR3: TGTGCCAGCAGCTTAGTGACAAGCACAGATACGCAGTATTTT. Translated, it gives CASSLVTSTDTQYF.

The J gene is TRBJ1-1, the V gene TRBV27, with D hard to call. The CDR3 sequence is 13 residues long. Germline V gene data show CDR1 as MNHEY and CDR2 as SMNVEV (reference sequence). V lost 5 bases, J lost 1 base, and 8 bases lay in between. The CDR3 spells CASSLGKNTEAFF. Here the CDR3 DNA reads TGTGCCAGCAGTCTCGGGAAGAACACTGAAGCTTTCTTT.

The chain couples TRBV12-3 or TRBV12-4 to TRBJ1-2, with a tentative D call TRBD1 (6 bases). V dropped 11 bases and J dropped 8 bases, with 18 bases sitting between them. CDR3 size: 12 residues. The CDR3 loop is CAVGRLGGGYTF. In DNA form, the CDR3 reads TGTGCCGTCGGGCGTTTAGGGGGAGGCTACACCTTC.

This chain connects TRBV20-1 to TRBJ1-5; D is possibly TRBD1 (5 bases). The V end lost 0 bases, the J end lost 1 base, and 13 bases lay between the germline ends. The CDR3 extends over 16 amino acids. The V gene's germline CDR1 is DFQATT and CDR2 SNEGSKA (reference sequence). DNA for the CDR3: TGCAGTGCTAGAGATAGGGCTGGGGGGAGCAATCAGCCCCAGCATTTT. It specifies CSARDRAGGSNQPQHF.

This clonotype was counted only a few times. The chain joins TRBV2 to TRBJ2-7; D is ambiguous. The CDR3 is made up of 14 amino acids. Germline assignment: CDR1 SNHLY and CDR2 FYNNEI. DNA for the CDR3: TGTGCAAATCGACCCGGGCATCGCCCCTACGAGCAGTACTTC. Translation: CANRPGHRPYEQYF.

This clonotype was seen a handful of times. V gene TRBV7-2 combines with J gene TRBJ1-4; 8 nucleotides match TRBD1. Trimming at V came to 2 bases and at J to 8 bases, leaving 4 bases not matched to a gene. The length of the CDR3 is 14 residues. From germline, CDR1 is SGHTA and CDR2 FQGNSA. CDR3 amino acids: CASSLPTGEEKLFF. DNA of the CDR3: TGTGCCAGCAGCTTACCGACAGGGGAGGAAAAACTGTTTTTT.

This clonotype was seen a few times. The rearrangement joins TRBV2 to TRBJ1-1; 11 nucleotides align to TRBD1. This CDR3 spans 13 amino acids. J lost 4 bases, V lost 7 bases, and 2 bases had no gene match. Germline values: CDR1 SNHLY, CDR2 FYNNEI. The CDR3 loop is CASMGQGGTEAFF. CDR3 nucleotides: TGTGCCAGCATGGGACAGGGGGGCACTGAAGCTTTCTTT.

This clonotype was counted ten times or more. This rearrangement joins TRBV5-4 to TRBJ2-4, with a tentative D call TRBD2 (6 bases). Germline V lookup: CDR1 SGHNT, CDR2 YYREEE (reference sequence). This CDR3 has 15 residues. V gave up 4 bases and J gave up 4 bases, with 15 bases separating them. The CDR3 nucleotides are TGTGCCAGCAGCGACTTGAGGGACTCTAAAAACATTCAGTACTTC. Translated, it gives CASSDLRDSKNIQYF.

The CDR3 is CASSLGVPHISSYNEQFF. The CDR3 nucleotides are TGTGCCAGCAGTTTGGGGGTACCACACATTAGCTCCTACAATGAGCAGTTCTTC. The chain recombines TRBV28 with TRBJ2-1, with D possibly called TRBD1 or TRBD2 (5 bases each). Germline CDR1 reads MDHEN; CDR2 reads SYDVKM. The V gene lost 3 bases and the J gene lost 0 bases, with 18 bases spanning the gap. The CDR3 sequence is 18 residues long.